This is a list of T cell receptor beta chains from one sample in a study of multiple sclerosis patients with progressive multifocal leukoencephalopathy. Produced via immunoSEQ multiplex PCR; TCRdb's table is partial and in-frame only. Of 25,000 to 35,000 clones in the sample, 90% to 95% were seen once. Material: PBMCs. The receptors come from a man aged 25-45 years with multiple sclerosis. Each CDR3 is given with its conserved first and last residue. The D gene is left open where the match is weak. Size tells how often a clone was seen (once, few, many) or the class of an expanded clone, and some rows leave it out.

DNA: TGCGCCAGCAGATCCTTAGGGGGCATAAATGGCTACACCTTC
CDR3: CASRSLGGINGYTF
J: TRBJ1-2
D: TRBD1
size: .
V: TRBV4-1
length: 14

DNA: TGCGCCAGCAGCCAACTTCAGGGCAATGAGCAGTTCTTC
CDR3: CASSQLQGNEQFF
J: TRBJ2-1
D: .
size: .
V: TRBV4-1
length: 13

DNA: TGCGCCAGCAGCACAAGCGGGAGGGCCGGGTACAATGAGCAGTTCTTC
CDR3: CASSTSGRAGYNEQFF
J: TRBJ2-1
D: TRBD2
size: .
V: TRBV5-1
length: 16

DNA: TGTGCCAGCTCACCCCCCCTCGTTGACAGGGAGAACACCTTC
CDR3: CASSPPLVDRENTF
J: TRBJ1-2
D: TRBD1
size: .
V: TRBV18
length: 14

DNA: TGTGCCAGCAGCTTGGAGAGGACTAGCGGGAGCGAGCAGTACTTC
CDR3: CASSLERTSGSEQYF
J: TRBJ2-7
D: TRBD2
size: .
V: TRBV5-4
length: 15

DNA: TGTGCCAGTAGTTGGGGACTAGCGGGAACCGGGGAGCTGTTTTTT
CDR3: CASSWGLAGTGELFF
J: TRBJ2-2
D: TRBD2
size: .
V: TRBV19
length: 15

DNA: TGTGCCAGCAGCCCCAGGTTAAAGGACCAGCCCCAGCATTTT
CDR3: CASSPRLKDQPQHF
J: TRBJ1-5
D: .
size: .
V: TRBV5-8
length: 14

DNA: TGTGCCAGCAGCTTAGAGGGGGCGCAGCCAGATACGCAGTATTTT
CDR3: CASSLEGAQPDTQYF
J: TRBJ2-3
D: .
size: .
V: TRBV11-3
length: 15

DNA: TGTGCCAGTCGCCCGGGCCCCCGGGGGACTGAAGCTTTCTTT
CDR3: CASRPGPRGTEAFF
J: TRBJ1-1
D: .
size: once
V: TRBV19
length: 14

DNA: TGTGCCAGCAGCGTGAACACTGAAGCTTTCTTT
CDR3: CASSVNTEAFF
J: TRBJ1-1
D: .
size: .
V: TRBV6-6
length: 11

DNA: TGTGCCAGCAGCCCTCTAGGGACATTCCCCTACGAGCAGTACTTC
CDR3: CASSPLGTFPYEQYF
J: TRBJ2-7
D: .
size: .
V: TRBV7-2
length: 15

DNA: TGTGCCAGCAGCTTAGCGGGAGGGTTCGAGCAGTACTTC
CDR3: CASSLAGGFEQYF
J: TRBJ2-7
D: TRBD2
size: .
V: TRBV2
length: 13

DNA: TGTGCCACCAGCAGAGTCTCCAAAGCGGAGGAGCAGTTCTTC
CDR3: CATSRVSKAEEQFF
J: TRBJ2-1
D: .
size: .
V: TRBV15
length: 14

DNA: TGTGCCAGTAGTATAGTCGGTAGCGGCTACGAGCAGTACTTC
CDR3: CASSIVGSGYEQYF
J: TRBJ2-7
D: .
size: .
V: TRBV19
length: 14

DNA: TGTGCCAGCAGCTTTCTTGGGGACAGGAGGGATGGCTACACCTTC
CDR3: CASSFLGDRRDGYTF
J: TRBJ1-2
D: TRBD1
size: .
V: TRBV7-2
length: 15

DNA: TGTGCCAGTAGGGAGGTCCTCCGGGCGTTCGGACAGCCCCAGCATTTT
CDR3: CASREVLRAFGQPQHF
J: TRBJ1-5
D: .
size: .
V: TRBV19
length: 16

DNA: TGCGCCAGCAGTGCCACCACTAGCGGGATAAATGAGCAGTTCTTC
CDR3: CASSATTSGINEQFF
J: TRBJ2-1
D: TRBD2
size: .
V: TRBV10-1
length: 15

DNA: TGTGCCAGCAGCCCGAGGGGCCGGGAGACCCAGTACTTC
CDR3: CASSPRGRETQYF
J: TRBJ2-5
D: .
size: .
V: TRBV6-6
length: 13

DNA: TGTGCCAGCTCACGCGGCGCTAGCGCCTACAATGAGCAGTTCTTC
CDR3: CASSRGASAYNEQFF
J: TRBJ2-1
D: .
size: .
V: TRBV18
length: 15

DNA: TGTGCCAGCAGTTTGACCTCGACAGGGTCTCAGCCCCAGCATTTT
CDR3: CASSLTSTGSQPQHF
J: TRBJ1-5
D: TRBD1
size: .
V: TRBV7-2
length: 15

DNA: TGCGCCAGCAGTTTACCCCGGGGAGACACAGATACGCAGTATTTT
CDR3: CASSLPRGDTDTQYF
J: TRBJ2-3
D: .
size: once
V: TRBV5-1
length: 15

DNA: TGTGCCAGCAGCTTGGCACTAGCGGAGGTCCGAGAGACCCAGTACTTC
CDR3: CASSLALAEVRETQYF
J: TRBJ2-5
D: TRBD2
size: .
V: TRBV5-6
length: 16

DNA: TGCGCCAGCAGCTTGGATGGCAGGGGTACGCCCCAGCATTTT
CDR3: CASSLDGRGTPQHF
J: TRBJ1-5
D: .
size: .
V: TRBV5-1
length: 14

DNA: TGTGCCAGCAGCTCCCGGGACAGGTTTAACGAGCAGTACTTC
CDR3: CASSSRDRFNEQYF
J: TRBJ2-7
D: TRBD1
size: .
V: TRBV7-9
length: 14

DNA: TGTGCCAGCAGCTCTTACAGGGGGCAAGTAGCTTTCTTT
CDR3: CASSSYRGQVAFF
J: TRBJ1-1
D: TRBD1
size: .
V: TRBV7-8
length: 13

DNA: TGTGCCAGCACCCTAGGACAGGGTCAATCCTACGAGCAGTACTTC
CDR3: CASTLGQGQSYEQYF
J: TRBJ2-7
D: TRBD1
size: .
V: TRBV6-6
length: 15

DNA: TGTGCCAGCAGCCCTACTACACGGGCCGAGCAGTACTTC
CDR3: CASSPTTRAEQYF
J: TRBJ2-7
D: .
size: .
V: TRBV13
length: 13

DNA: TGTGCCAGCACCCCCACAGGGGGGAATCAGCCCCAGCATTTT
CDR3: CASTPTGGNQPQHF
J: TRBJ1-5
D: TRBD1
size: .
V: TRBV27
length: 14

DNA: TGCGCCAGCAGCTTAGAGGAGACCCAGTACTTC
CDR3: CASSLEETQYF
J: TRBJ2-5
D: .
size: .
V: TRBV5-1
length: 11

DNA: TGTGCCAGCAGCTTGATACAAGAGACCCAGTACTTC
CDR3: CASSLIQETQYF
J: TRBJ2-5
D: .
size: .
V: TRBV5-6
length: 12

DNA: TGTGCCAGCAGTGAAAGTTGGCTAGCGGGAGCTGCAGATACGCAGTATTTT
CDR3: CASSESWLAGAADTQYF
J: TRBJ2-3
D: TRBD2
size: .
V: TRBV2
length: 17

DNA: TGTGCCAGCAGCTTAGGCAGAACCCTTAATGAAAAACTGTTTTTT
CDR3: CASSLGRTLNEKLFF
J: TRBJ1-4
D: .
size: .
V: TRBV7-7
length: 15

DNA: TGTGCCAGCAGCCAAGGGACTCATACCTACGAGCAGTACTTC
CDR3: CASSQGTHTYEQYF
J: TRBJ2-7
D: .
size: .
V: TRBV16
length: 14

DNA: TGTGCCAGCAGCCCGACAGGGACAGACACCGGGGAGCTGTTTTTT
CDR3: CASSPTGTDTGELFF
J: TRBJ2-2
D: TRBD1
size: .
V: TRBV5-4
length: 15

DNA: TGTGCCAGTAGTCCTCCCTCCGACAGCCGGGAGCTGTTTTTT
CDR3: CASSPPSDSRELFF
J: TRBJ2-2
D: .
size: .
V: TRBV19
length: 14

DNA: TGTGCCATCAGTGAGACAGGGGATACACCCCTCCACTTT
CDR3: CAISETGDTPLHF
J: TRBJ1-6
D: TRBD1
size: .
V: TRBV10-3
length: 13

DNA: TGCGCCAGCAGCCAGGGGCAGGGCCTATCCTACGAGCAGTACTTC
CDR3: CASSQGQGLSYEQYF
J: TRBJ2-7
D: .
size: .
V: TRBV4-3
length: 15

DNA: TGTGCTAGTGGTTCCCGCCGGAACACTGAAGCTTTCTTT
CDR3: CASGSRRNTEAFF
J: TRBJ1-1
D: .
size: .
V: TRBV12-5
length: 13

DNA: TGCGCCAGCAGCCAAGGGCGCGCCTACGAGCAGTACTTC
CDR3: CASSQGRAYEQYF
J: TRBJ2-7
D: .
size: .
V: TRBV4-3
length: 13

DNA: TGTGCCAGCAGCTTAGGGACACTTTATGGCTACACCTTC
CDR3: CASSLGTLYGYTF
J: TRBJ1-2
D: .
size: .
V: TRBV7-9
length: 13

DNA: TGCGCCAGCAGCTTCACAGGGGGCAACACCGGGGAGCTGTTTTTT
CDR3: CASSFTGGNTGELFF
J: TRBJ2-2
D: TRBD1
size: .
V: TRBV5-1
length: 15

DNA: TGTGCCTGGAGTGTTGGGACAGGGGGCCGGCAGTACTTC
CDR3: CAWSVGTGGRQYF
J: TRBJ2-7
D: TRBD1
size: .
V: TRBV30
length: 13

DNA: TGTGCTAGCAGCTCAGAGGGGGGCGAGCAGTACTTC
CDR3: CASSSEGGEQYF
J: TRBJ2-7
D: .
size: .
V: TRBV7-7
length: 12

DNA: TGTGCCAGCAGCCCTTACCGGGGAAGGGGAACCCGGGAAAAACTGTTTTTT
CDR3: CASSPYRGRGTREKLFF
J: TRBJ1-4
D: .
size: .
V: TRBV7-8
length: 17

DNA: TGTGCCAGCAGCTTCGACAGGGGGACCTACAATGAGCAGTTCTTC
CDR3: CASSFDRGTYNEQFF
J: TRBJ2-1
D: TRBD1
size: once
V: TRBV7-2
length: 15

DNA: TGTGCCAGCAGTGAATTTCGGGGGCCTAGCAATCAGCCCCAGCATTTT
CDR3: CASSEFRGPSNQPQHF
J: TRBJ1-5
D: .
size: .
V: TRBV6-1
length: 16

DNA: TGCGCCAGCAGCCAAGATACAGGGGGCTATCTCACAGATACGCAGTATTTT
CDR3: CASSQDTGGYLTDTQYF
J: TRBJ2-3
D: TRBD1
size: .
V: TRBV4-3
length: 17

DNA: TGCGCCAGCAGCTTCGGGGAAGAGACCCAGTACTTC
CDR3: CASSFGEETQYF
J: TRBJ2-5
D: .
size: .
V: TRBV5-1
length: 12

DNA: TGTGCCTCCGAAAAGGGGGTGGGGTACAATGAGCAGTTCTTC
CDR3: CASEKGVGYNEQFF
J: TRBJ2-1
D: .
size: .
V: TRBV9
length: 14

DNA: TGTGCCAGCAGCTTGTATGTAGCGGGAGACCCCTACGAGCAGTACTTC
CDR3: CASSLYVAGDPYEQYF
J: TRBJ2-7
D: TRBD2
size: .
V: TRBV7-6
length: 16

DNA: TGTGCCAGCAACTATAACACTGAAGCTTTCTTT
CDR3: CASNYNTEAFF
J: TRBJ1-1
D: .
size: once
V: TRBV28
length: 11

DNA: TGTGCCAGCAGTTGGGTAGGCACGAACACTGAAGCTTTCTTT
CDR3: CASSWVGTNTEAFF
J: TRBJ1-1
D: .
size: .
V: TRBV7-2
length: 14

DNA: TGTGCCAGCAGTGAAAGCCCGACGAGGGGACCCCTCCACTTT
CDR3: CASSESPTRGPLHF
J: TRBJ1-6
D: .
size: .
V: TRBV2
length: 14

DNA: TGTGCCAGCAGTGTGGTGGAGACTGAAGCTTTCTTT
CDR3: CASSVVETEAFF
J: TRBJ1-1
D: .
size: .
V: TRBV2
length: 12

DNA: TGTGCCAGCAGAGCGGGGACAGGGGTTTCACCCCTCCACTTT
CDR3: CASRAGTGVSPLHF
J: TRBJ1-6
D: TRBD1
size: .
V: TRBV6-5
length: 14

DNA: TGTGCCAGCAGCTCCCATTGGGGGGACACCGGGGAGCTGTTTTTT
CDR3: CASSSHWGDTGELFF
J: TRBJ2-2
D: .
size: .
V: TRBV7-2
length: 15

DNA: TGTGCCAGCAGCCGACCCGACCCCTGGGGGACCACAGATACGCAGTATTTT
CDR3: CASSRPDPWGTTDTQYF
J: TRBJ2-3
D: .
size: .
V: TRBV14
length: 17

DNA: TGTGCCAGCAGCTTAGTAGATGAGGGAACTATCGGCTACACCTTC
CDR3: CASSLVDEGTIGYTF
J: TRBJ1-2
D: .
size: .
V: TRBV7-2
length: 15

DNA: TGTGCCAGCAGCTTAACTGGGGCTAGCATTAATGAGCAGTTCTTC
CDR3: CASSLTGASINEQFF
J: TRBJ2-1
D: .
size: .
V: TRBV7-3
length: 15